What follows are 6 T cell receptor beta chains derived from one specimen sequenced in a study of T-cell memory formation after mild COVID-19 (dated by TCRdb to the early 2020s). Library construction relied on 5' RACE. The reads were generated on an Illumina NovaSeq 6000. Using fastp trimming at Q25 and MiXCR clonotype assembly, TCRdb reanalyzed the public sequencing data and kept in-frame beta chains. Each CDR3 protein appears once, grouped with its most common genes and DNA. In this sample the table shows hundreds of thousands of distinct CDR3 sequences, roughly 20% of which occur a single time. 7% to 9% of the sample belongs to the ten largest clones. Sequencing was done on a sample of PBMCs or a T cell subset sorted from them (not recorded which). These receptors came from an adult woman who had mild COVID-19 (a few samples of this study predate the infection). The sample titles of this study are shuffled in the database, so cell type and time point are left out; the donor was told from shared clones.

Note on this clonotype: Because the CDR3's place on the DNA is in doubt, the DNA is left out and the CDR3 is given as listed by TCRdb. The genes are TRBV7-5 and TRBJ2-5; the D segment call TRBD2 is taken from the table without a DNA check. TRBV7-5 represents a pseudogene. Termini included, the CDR3 measures 18 amino acids. The chain's CDR3 is CISVPEAGLAEDKETQYF.

On this clonotype: A read error is possible here, since a much larger clone lies one base away. The J gene is TRBJ2-7, the V gene TRBV4-1, with unresolved D. The CDR3 length is 14 residues. Germline values: CDR1 MGHRA, CDR2 YSYEKL. The ends were cut back, 4 bases at V and 6 bases at J, with 16 bases in the middle. The CDR3 sequence is CASSLERAPSEQYF. In DNA, the CDR3 is TGCGCCAGCAGCCTCGAAAGGGCCCCCTCCGAGCAGTACTTC.

This clonotype was seen a few times. The chain carries TRBV11-3 and TRBJ2-3; 10 positions agree with TRBD2. This CDR3 has 17 amino acids. Germline V gives CDR1 SGHNT, CDR2 YENEEA. Trimming removed 5 bases from V and 2 bases from J; junction bases left unmatched: 10. For the CDR3, the DNA is TGTGCCAGCAGCCACGACCGGACTAGCGGAACCACAGATACGCAGTATTTT. Its translation: CASSHDRTSGTTDTQYF.

This clonotype was counted a few times. The genes are TRBV5-1 and TRBJ1-1, with 11 nucleotides matching TRBD1. The germline V gene encodes CDR1 SGHRS and CDR2 YFSETQ. This CDR3 spans 18 amino acids. J gave up 0 bases and V 4 bases, and 11 bases lay outside the gene matches. Here the CDR3 DNA reads TGCGCCAGCAGCCTACTGGGACAGGGGGAAGGGATGAACACTGAAGCTTTCTTT. The encoded protein is CASSLLGQGEGMNTEAFF.

This clonotype was seen at least ten times. This chain joins TRBV29-1 and TRBJ1-1; TRBD1 agrees at 8 bases. Losses at the gene ends were 4 bases for V and 6 bases for J; bases not matched to a gene: 1. The CDR3 is 11 residues long. Germline V gene lookup returns CDR1 SQVTM and CDR2 ANQGSEA. The CDR3: CSVARGPEAFF. In DNA form, the CDR3 reads TGCAGCGTTGCCAGGGGGCCTGAAGCTTTCTTT.

V and J are TRBV2 and TRBJ2-7; the D gene could be TRBD1 or TRBD2 (5 bases each). Germline values: CDR1 SNHLY, CDR2 FYNNEI. The CDR3 covers 14 residues. Trimming removed 5 bases from V and 5 bases from J, with 16 bases in between. CDR3 bases: TGTGCCAGCAGTCTACGACAGAGGGTAAACGAGCAGTACTTC. Its translation is CASSLRQRVNEQYF.